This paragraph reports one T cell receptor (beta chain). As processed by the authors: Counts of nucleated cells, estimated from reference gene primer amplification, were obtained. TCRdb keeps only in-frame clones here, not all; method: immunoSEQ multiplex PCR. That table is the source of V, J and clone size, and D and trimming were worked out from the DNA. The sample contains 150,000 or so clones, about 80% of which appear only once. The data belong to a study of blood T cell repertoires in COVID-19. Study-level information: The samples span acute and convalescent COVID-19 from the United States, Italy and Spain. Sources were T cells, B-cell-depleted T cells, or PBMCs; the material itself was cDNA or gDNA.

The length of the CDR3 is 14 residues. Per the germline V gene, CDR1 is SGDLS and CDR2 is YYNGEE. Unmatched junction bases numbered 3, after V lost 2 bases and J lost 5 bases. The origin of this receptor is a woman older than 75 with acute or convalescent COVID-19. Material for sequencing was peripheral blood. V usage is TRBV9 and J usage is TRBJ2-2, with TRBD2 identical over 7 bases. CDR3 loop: CASSVAAGTGELFF. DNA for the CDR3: TGTGCCAGCAGCGTTGCAGCGGGAACCGGGGAGCTGTTTTTT.